One sample yielded the 5 T cell receptor beta chains listed below, sequenced in a study of shared clonotypes between healthy human individuals. TCRdb's copy holds only in-frame clones and misses some; the assay was immunoSEQ multiplex PCR. The data contain some 1.5 million clones, around 97% of them singletons. Material for sequencing was naive CD4+ T cells sorted from blood. The subset was: CD45RA+ positively selected. These receptors were taken from a man aged 25 to 45 in good health.

In DNA form, the CDR3 reads TGTGCCAGCAGTTTAGCGGGGGGAGGGCTGGATGAGCAGTTCTTC. Amino acid sequence: CASSLAGGGLDEQFF. This chain joins TRBV28 and TRBJ2-1; 8 nucleotides match TRBD2. CDR1 MDHEN and CDR2 SYDVKM come from the germline V gene. J lost 8 bases, V lost 2 bases, and 8 bases had no gene match. This CDR3 is built from 15 residues.

The CDR3 DNA reads TGTGCCAGCAGTGAAATAAGGGGGACAAGGGGACAGCCCCAGCATTTT. Protein product: CASSEIRGTRGQPQHF. The chain recombines TRBV6-1 with TRBJ1-5, with D perhaps TRBD1 (6 bases). This CDR3 spans 16 amino acids. Germline V gives CDR1 MNHNS, CDR2 SASEGT. Between the trimmed V and J ends, which lost 2 bases and 7 bases, there was a span of 18 bases.

The CDR3: CASSQVAGGSHEQYF. The CDR3 region has the DNA TGCGCCAGCAGCCAAGTGGCGGGAGGGTCCCACGAGCAGTACTTC. The chain links TRBV4-1 to TRBJ2-7; 9 bases align to TRBD2. Trimming removed 1 base from V and 5 bases from J; junction bases left unmatched: 6. This CDR3 is built from 15 residues. Germline assignment: CDR1 MGHRA and CDR2 YSYEKL.

V usage is TRBV7-6 and J usage is TRBJ2-7, with D maybe TRBD2 (6 bases). There are 14 residues in the CDR3. The ends were cut back, 1 base at V and 3 bases at J, with 10 bases in the middle. Per germline, CDR1 SGHVS and CDR2 FNYEAQ. The CDR3 reads CASSLGRGGYEQYF. The CDR3 DNA reads as TGTGCCAGCAGCTTAGGTCGGGGAGGCTACGAGCAGTACTTC.

The J gene is TRBJ1-3, the V gene TRBV5-1; the D gene is possibly TRBD1 (6 bases). The germline V and J ends were trimmed by 3 bases and 0 bases, with 10 bases remaining between them. Germline V gives CDR1 SGHRS, CDR2 YFSETQ. This CDR3 is 15 amino acids long. The CDR3 loop reads CASSSDRSSGNTIYF. In DNA, the CDR3 is TGCGCCAGCAGCTCCGACAGGAGCTCTGGAAACACCATATATTTT.